The 25 T cell receptor beta chains in this list originate from one sample, sequenced in a study of PD-L1 blockade in urothelial cancer. As to time point: peripheral blood 6 weeks after treatment start. TCRdb's copy holds only in-frame clones and misses some; the assay was immunoSEQ multiplex PCR. The table shows 45,000 to 60,000 clones, with 88% occurring only once. The starting material was PBMCs, obtained around atezolizumab (anti-PD-L1) treatment. The receptor source for this set is a man in his sixties with urothelial cancer.

This rearrangement joins TRBV4-3 to TRBJ2-1; 9 bases are shared with TRBD2. Germline lookup yields CDR1 LGHNA and CDR2 YSLEER. The CDR3 is 15 amino acids. The ends lost 3 bases at V and 10 bases at J; junction bases unmatched: 10. For the CDR3, the DNA is TGCGCCAGCAGCCAGGTGGATCTAGCGGGGCACGAGCAGTTCTTC. Amino acid sequence: CASSQVDLAGHEQFF.

Written as DNA, the CDR3 is TGTGCCAGCAGTGATTGGGACAGCCGTCGCTCTGGGGCCAACGTCCTGACTTTC. Translating gives CASSDWDSRRSGANVLTF. This chain connects TRBV6-1 to TRBJ2-6, with 7 bases matching TRBD1. V trimming: 3 bases; J trimming: 0 bases; junction bases outside the gene matches: 8. There are 18 residues in the CDR3. Germline V gene lookup returns CDR1 MNHNS and CDR2 SASEGT.

CDR3 amino acids: CASSLDFMTYEQYF. The CDR3 coding sequence is TGTGCCAGCAGCCTGGACTTCATGACCTACGAGCAGTACTTC. The chain recombines TRBV25-1 with TRBJ2-7; the D gene is possibly TRBD2 (5 bases). The CDR3 length is 14 residues. V lost 6 bases and J 2 bases, leaving 14 bases between the germline ends. Looked up from germline, CDR1 is MGHDK and CDR2 is SYGVNS.

V gene TRBV9 combines with J gene TRBJ2-6; 10 bases map to TRBD1. There are 17 residues in the CDR3. Germline loops: CDR1 SGDLS, CDR2 YYNGEE. Germline trimming cut 2 bases from V and 2 bases from J; bases unmatched to any gene: 4. The CDR3 protein is CASSVWDRGPGANVLTF. The DNA of the CDR3 is TGTGCCAGCAGCGTCTGGGACAGGGGACCTGGGGCCAACGTCCTGACTTTC.

The chain carries TRBV30 and TRBJ2-3, with 7 bases fitting TRBD1. CDR1 and CDR2 from the germline V gene are GTSNPN and SVGIG (reference sequence). The CDR3 runs 12 residues. Germline trimming cut 3 bases from V and 3 bases from J; bases unmatched to any gene: 0. CDR3 residues: CAWRTGTDTQYF. The CDR3 coding sequence is TGTGCCTGGAGGACAGGGACAGATACGCAGTATTTT.

The V and J genes are TRBV4-2 and TRBJ2-4; TRBD2 agrees at 7 bases. Germline CDR1 and CDR2: LGHNA and YNFKEQ. CDR3 length equals 17 residues. The ends lost 1 base at V and 0 bases at J; junction bases unmatched: 6. The CDR3, as DNA: TGTGCCAGCAGCCAAGCCTCTAGCGGTCTAGCCAAAAACATTCAGTACTTC. This encodes CASSQASSGLAKNIQYF.

The rearrangement links TRBV15 to TRBJ2-1; TRBD2 aligns across 7 bases. From germline, CDR1 is LNHNV and CDR2 YYDKDF (reference sequence). With 0 bases clipped from V and 6 bases from J, the junction kept 8 bases outside the gene matches. The CDR3 has 16 amino acids. CDR3 protein: CATSRDRSGGSNEQFF. Here the CDR3 DNA reads TGTGCCACCAGCAGAGATCGCTCGGGAGGAAGCAATGAGCAGTTCTTC.

The V and J genes are TRBV10-3 and TRBJ2-2; 8 bases fit TRBD2. Germline loops: CDR1 ENHRY, CDR2 SYGVKD. CDR3 length: 19 residues. Trimming at V came to 0 bases and at J to 1 base, leaving 10 bases not matched to a gene. In DNA, the CDR3 is TGTGCCATCAGTGAGTCGCGAAGCGGGAGATTGCGGAACACCGGGGAGCTGTTTTTT. Protein sequence: CAISESRSGRLRNTGELFF.

The rearrangement links TRBV20-1 to TRBJ2-3; D might be TRBD1 (6 bases). This CDR3 comprises 11 residues. Germline V gene sequence: CDR1 DFQATT, CDR2 SNEGSKA (reference sequence). Trimming left V 4 bases short and J 9 bases short, with 11 bases between. CDR3 DNA sequence: TGCAGTGCTAAGGACAGAGAGACGCAGTATTTT. This translates into CSAKDRETQYF.

This clone has a handful of counts. The V call is TRBV5-1, the J call TRBJ1-1; D is perhaps TRBD1 (5 bases). The V gene's germline CDR1 is SGHRS and CDR2 YFSETQ. V lost 4 bases, J lost 2 bases, and 15 bases lay in between. The CDR3 spans 15 residues. CDR3 bases: TGCGCCAGCAGCAAGACGCAGGGATTCAACACTGAAGCTTTCTTT. Translated: CASSKTQGFNTEAFF.

The chain has TRBV25-1 and TRBJ2-1; tentative D call: TRBD1 (6 bases). The V and J ends lost 3 bases and 6 bases respectively, with 6 bases between them. CDR3 length: 12 residues. Germline V gene lookup returns CDR1 MGHDK and CDR2 SYGVNS. In DNA, the CDR3 is TGTGCCAGCAGTGACAGGGGCAATGAGCAGTTCTTC. The encoded protein is CASSDRGNEQFF.

As for this clone: One end of the junction does not line up with germline, which may come from a read error. The rearrangement links TRBV29-1 to TRBJ2-3, with 12 bases fitting TRBD2. The germline gives CDR1 SQVTM, CDR2 ANQGSEA. This CDR3 comprises 16 residues. CDR3 region: CSVEGLAGTGTDTQYF. The CDR3 DNA sequence: TGCAGCGTAGAAGGACTAGCGGGGACGGGTACAGATACGCAGTATTTT.

The gene calls are TRBV5-1 and TRBJ2-2; 10 bases map to TRBD2. The CDR3 runs 14 residues. V shed 6 bases and J 5 bases; nucleotides not matched to a gene: 4. Germline assignment: CDR1 SGHRS and CDR2 YFSETQ. CDR3 DNA sequence: TGCGCCAGCACGAGCGGGGGGGCTACCGGGGAGCTGTTTTTT. This encodes CASTSGGATGELFF.

The chain recombines TRBV11-2 with TRBJ1-3; no firm D call. The CDR3 contains 16 residues. V lost 5 bases to trimming and J lost 0 bases, with 14 bases between them. CDR1 and CDR2 from the germline V gene are SGHAT and FQNNGV. CDR3 region: CASSPTPRGSGNTIYF. The CDR3 region has the DNA TGTGCCAGCAGCCCCACTCCCCGGGGCTCTGGAAACACCATATATTTT. Drawing the rest from reference TRBV11-2 and TRBJ1-3, the complete variable domain is EAGVAQSPRYKIIEKRQSVAFWCNPISGHATLYWYQQILGQGPKLLIQFQNNGVVDDSQLPKDRFSAERLKGVDSTLKIQPAKLEDSAVYLCASSPTPRGSGNTIYFGEGSWLTVV.

This chain links TRBV27 with TRBJ2-1, with D perhaps matching TRBD2 (5 bases). Trimming cost V 5 bases and J 4 bases, with 15 bases left between them. This CDR3 is built from 15 residues. Germline CDR1 MNHEY, CDR2 SMNVEV (reference sequence). The CDR3 DNA sequence: TGTGCCAGCAGTCCGGACTTTTCCTCGTACAATGAGCAGTTCTTC. Residues: CASSPDFSSYNEQFF.

The genes are TRBV5-4 and TRBJ1-2; the match to TRBD1 covers 7 bases. J gave up 6 bases and V 0 bases, and 8 bases lay outside the gene matches. The CDR3 sequence is 15 residues long. CDR1 and CDR2 from the germline V gene are SGHNT and YYREEE (reference sequence). CDR3 amino acids: CASSLGGTGVNGYTF. DNA for the CDR3: TGTGCCAGCAGCTTGGGGGGAACAGGGGTCAATGGCTACACCTTC.

The J gene is TRBJ1-1, the V gene TRBV9, with 7 positions matching TRBD1. Germline CDR1 and CDR2: SGDLS and YYNGEE. J lost 0 bases, V lost 4 bases, and 6 bases had no gene match. This CDR3 has 15 amino acids. DNA for the CDR3: TGTGCCAGCAGCACCTCAGGGACAGTGAACACTGAAGCTTTCTTT. As protein: CASSTSGTVNTEAFF.

This clone was recorded only once. The J gene is TRBJ2-7, the V gene TRBV4-3; 7 bases are shared with TRBD1. The CDR3 is made up of 15 amino acids. After removal of 3 bases from V and 0 bases from J, the junction contained 5 bases not matched to a gene. Germline CDR1 LGHNA, CDR2 YSLEER. The CDR3 loop is CASSQETGSSYEQYF. CDR3 in DNA: TGCGCCAGCAGCCAGGAGACAGGGAGCTCCTACGAGCAGTACTTC.

The sample holds one count of this clone. The genes are TRBV5-1 and TRBJ1-3; weak D call: TRBD1 (5 bases). This CDR3 region has 18 residues. Trimming took 0 bases from V and 1 from J, leaving 17 bases between them. Germline V gene data show CDR1 as SGHRS and CDR2 as YFSETQ. The CDR3 bases are TGCGCCAGCAGCTTGGGGAGATTCGGGGGAAGGTCTGGAAACACCATATATTTT. This sequence encodes CASSLGRFGGRSGNTIYF.

This clone was seen a single time. The genes are TRBV28 and TRBJ1-2, with 8 bases that match TRBD1. CDR1 MDHEN and CDR2 SYDVKM come from the germline V gene. The CDR3 consists of 15 residues. Trimming took 2 bases from V and 4 from J; bases not matched to a gene: 6. The CDR3 nucleotides are TGTGCCAGCAGTTTAAATTTTCAGGGGGCCTATGGCTACACCTTC. Its protein is CASSLNFQGAYGYTF.

The genes are TRBV19 and TRBJ2-7; D is ambiguous. From germline, CDR1 is LNHDA and CDR2 SQIVND (reference sequence). The CDR3 contains 14 residues. The V and J ends lost 3 bases and 1 base respectively, with 10 bases between them. The CDR3 reads CASSISYSSYEQYF. The CDR3 DNA reads TGTGCCAGTAGTATCTCGTACAGTTCCTACGAGCAGTACTTC.

The chain recombines TRBV6-6 with TRBJ2-1; 11 nucleotides match TRBD2. This CDR3 region has 15 residues. Germline V gives CDR1 MNHNY, CDR2 SVGAGI (reference sequence). V was clipped by 2 bases and J by 7 bases; unmatched bases: 4. CDR3 DNA: TGTGCCAGCAGTTACGTACTAGCGGGGGTAAATGAGCAGTTCTTC. This gives the protein CASSYVLAGVNEQFF.

The chain links TRBV5-1 to TRBJ2-2; TRBD1 aligns across 7 bases. CDR1 SGHRS and CDR2 YFSETQ come from the germline V gene. The V gene end was trimmed by 0 bases and the J gene end by 6 bases; junction bases not matched to a gene: 5. CDR3 length equals 15 residues. The CDR3 region is CASSLDSGGAGELFF. The CDR3 region has the DNA TGCGCCAGCAGCTTGGATTCAGGGGGTGCCGGGGAGCTGTTTTTT.

The sample holds one count of this clone. The rearrangement links TRBV30 to TRBJ2-5, with TRBD1 as a possible D gene (6 bases). Per the germline V gene, CDR1 is GTSNPN and CDR2 is SVGIG (reference sequence). Trimming pared 0 bases from V and 1 base from J, leaving 9 bases between. This CDR3 spans 14 amino acids. CDR3 DNA sequence: TGTGCCTGGAGTGTTGGGACAAGCCAAGAGACCCAGTACTTC. It codes for CAWSVGTSQETQYF.

The CDR3 DNA reads TGCGCCAGCAGCCAATCCCACAGGGGACTTTACGAGCAGTACTTC. It yields the protein CASSQSHRGLYEQYF. The chain uses TRBV5-1 and TRBJ2-7, with D possibly being TRBD1 (7 bases). The germline V gene has CDR1 SGHRS and CDR2 YFSETQ. The CDR3 consists of 15 residues. The germline V and J ends were trimmed by 4 bases and 4 bases, with 18 bases remaining between them.